The rows below give T cell receptor beta chains drawn from one sample of a study of T cells in Graves' hyperthyroidism and ophthalmopathy. TCRdb redid the calling of the multiplex PCR reads with MiXCR, one entry per CDR3 protein. Among some 770,000 distinct CDR3 sequences listed, around 17% were seen once. Specimen: blood. These receptors all stem from a man aged 18 to 29 with Graves' hyperthyroidism. CDR3s leave out the opening cysteine and the closing phenylalanine or tryptophan.

j_call v_call cdr3_aa
TRBJ2-3 TRBV7-9 ASSSQDRGTDTQY
TRBJ2-2 TRBV7-9 ASSSDVAGAVGELF
TRBJ2-3 TRBV7-2 ASSLVASGTDTQY
TRBJ2-1 TRBV2 ASGRRGPGEQF
TRBJ2-1 TRBV9 ASSVEGGTLNEQF
TRBJ2-1 TRBV6-1 ASSGQSRSYNEQF
TRBJ2-7 TRBV27 ASSFQGAGVNEQY
TRBJ2-5 TRBV7-2 ASSLGRFTETQY
TRBJ2-1 TRBV12-5 ASGLALSTGPYNEQF
TRBJ2-1 TRBV29-1 SVDGSDNEQF
TRBJ2-7 TRBV28 ASSLTGTGSYEQY
TRBJ2-3 TRBV12-3/TRBV12-4 ASSTDRDADTQY
TRBJ2-1 TRBV27 ASSLSPGGNNEQF
TRBJ1-1 TRBV27 ASSLSLGKIQNTEAF
TRBJ1-3 TRBV20-1 SARDGVNTIY
TRBJ2-7 TRBV27 ASSWTGASYEQY
TRBJ2-7 TRBV18 ASSPEISFSNEQY
TRBJ2-3 TRBV9 ASSVGLAGPDTQY
TRBJ2-1 TRBV28 ASTHRREQF
TRBJ1-5 TRBV7-9 ASSLDRLGRDSNQPQH
TRBJ1-5 TRBV27 ASSDQGGDQPQH
TRBJ2-7 TRBV2 ASSKGQGIDEQY
TRBJ2-3 TRBV4-1 ASSQVGPGTGVTDTQY
TRBJ2-1 TRBV7-2 ASTQDRPSSGTNYNEQF
TRBJ2-1 TRBV12-3/TRBV12-4 ASSRTGYSYNEQF
TRBJ1-1 TRBV20-1 SARQGFDTEAF
TRBJ2-1 TRBV5-1 ASSSGSLGGNEQF
TRBJ2-7 TRBV20-1 SAASTSGSREQY
TRBJ1-2 TRBV18 ASSPSQTTYGYT
TRBJ1-2 TRBV2 ASSETVYGYT
TRBJ1-5 TRBV6-2/TRBV6-3 ASTRGGDYQPQH
TRBJ2-1 TRBV3-1 ASSLGGGGQEQF
TRBJ2-7 TRBV5-1 ASSLLWGSTYEQY
TRBJ2-5 TRBV5-1 ASSLETGYWETQY
TRBJ2-3 TRBV28 ASSLWVTDTQY
TRBJ2-7 TRBV29-1 SVRTGIRNEQY
TRBJ2-3 TRBV28 ASSLIIGADTQY
TRBJ1-2 TRBV25-1 ASSESRRYGYT
TRBJ1-1 TRBV28 ASRVFGTNTEAF
TRBJ2-7 TRBV28 ASSLPGQGKYEQY
TRBJ1-2 TRBV29-1 SVGRIGGGYT
TRBJ2-2 TRBV28 ASSLSMGELF
TRBJ2-2 TRBV19 ATQGLDITGELF
TRBJ1-1 TRBV15 ATSRVSEAF
TRBJ2-1 TRBV6-1 ASSPPAGVPVHEQF
TRBJ2-7 TRBV5-1 ASSLSGQLYEQY
TRBJ2-3 TRBV24-1 ATSTVQGNTDTQY
TRBJ2-5 TRBV24-1 ATSDWEGDQETQY
TRBJ2-6 TRBV28 ASKRTGSNSGANVLT
TRBJ2-1 TRBV6-1 ASSELIAGGWEQF
TRBJ1-1 TRBV3-1 ASSPWLGDTEAF
TRBJ1-1 TRBV12-3/TRBV12-4 ASSFLMEGPTEAF
TRBJ2-7 TRBV20-1 SARGQGVYEQY
TRBJ1-6 TRBV5-8 ASSQVRGDSPLH
TRBJ2-7 TRBV6-1 ASSRTGLGYEQY
TRBJ1-1 TRBV12-3/TRBV12-4 ASSLLPPGQEDTEAF
TRBJ2-1 TRBV7-3 ASSPQGGAYNEQF
TRBJ2-7 TRBV5-1 ASSQVVRGEQY
TRBJ1-2 TRBV29-1 SVLVLYGYT
TRBJ2-1 TRBV20-1 SAGTGEGEQF